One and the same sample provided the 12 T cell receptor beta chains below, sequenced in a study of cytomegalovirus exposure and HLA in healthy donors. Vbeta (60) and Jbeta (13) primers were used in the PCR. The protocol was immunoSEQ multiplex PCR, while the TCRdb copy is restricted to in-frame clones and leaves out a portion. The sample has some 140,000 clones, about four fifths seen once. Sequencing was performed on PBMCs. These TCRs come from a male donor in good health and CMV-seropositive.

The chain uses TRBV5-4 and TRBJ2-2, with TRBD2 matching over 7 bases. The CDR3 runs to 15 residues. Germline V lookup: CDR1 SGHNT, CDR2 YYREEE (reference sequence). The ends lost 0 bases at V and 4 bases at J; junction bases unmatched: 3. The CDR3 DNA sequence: TGTGCCAGCAGCTTGGAAGCGGGGCGCACCGGGGAGCTGTTTTTT. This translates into CASSLEAGRTGELFF.

In DNA form, the CDR3 reads TGTGCCAGCAGTTCGGACAGGGTGCTCAACGAGCAGTACTTC. It codes for CASSSDRVLNEQYF. The rearrangement joins TRBV28 to TRBJ2-7; 8 bases map to TRBD1. This CDR3 spans 14 amino acids. Germline values: CDR1 MDHEN, CDR2 SYDVKM. The trim removed 4 bases at V and 5 bases at J, leaving 7 bases unmatched.

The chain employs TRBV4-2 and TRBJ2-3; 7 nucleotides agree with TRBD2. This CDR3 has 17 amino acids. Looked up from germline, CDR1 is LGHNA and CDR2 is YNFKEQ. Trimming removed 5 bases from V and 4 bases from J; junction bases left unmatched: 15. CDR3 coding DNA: TGTGCCAGCAGCGAATGGGCGCGGCGGGAGTTGGCAGATACGCAGTATTTT. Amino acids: CASSEWARRELADTQYF.

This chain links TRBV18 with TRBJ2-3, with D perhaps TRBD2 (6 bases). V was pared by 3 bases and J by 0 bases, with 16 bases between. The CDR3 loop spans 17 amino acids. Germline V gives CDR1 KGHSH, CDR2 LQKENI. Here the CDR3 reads CASSPSSAGLSTDTQYF. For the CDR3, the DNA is TGTGCCAGCTCACCTAGTTCTGCGGGGCTCAGCACAGATACGCAGTATTTT.

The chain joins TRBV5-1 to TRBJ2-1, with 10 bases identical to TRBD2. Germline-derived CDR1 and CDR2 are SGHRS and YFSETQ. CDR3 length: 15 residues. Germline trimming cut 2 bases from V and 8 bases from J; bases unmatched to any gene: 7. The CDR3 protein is CASSLLAGNPHEQFF. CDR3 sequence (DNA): TGCGCCAGCAGCTTACTAGCGGGAAATCCCCATGAGCAGTTCTTC.

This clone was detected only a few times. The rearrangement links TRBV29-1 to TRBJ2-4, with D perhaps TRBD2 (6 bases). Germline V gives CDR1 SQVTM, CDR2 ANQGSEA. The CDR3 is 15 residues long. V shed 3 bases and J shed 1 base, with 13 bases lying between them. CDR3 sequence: CSVDGGAGAKNIQYF. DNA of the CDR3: TGCAGCGTTGATGGCGGGGCTGGGGCCAAAAACATTCAGTACTTC. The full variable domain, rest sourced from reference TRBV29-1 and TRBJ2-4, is SAVISQKPSRDICQRGTSLTIQCQVDSQVTMMFWYRQQPGQSLTLIATANQGSEATYESGFVIDKFPISRPNLTFSTLTVSNMSPEDSSIYLCSVDGGAGAKNIQYFGAGTRLSVL.

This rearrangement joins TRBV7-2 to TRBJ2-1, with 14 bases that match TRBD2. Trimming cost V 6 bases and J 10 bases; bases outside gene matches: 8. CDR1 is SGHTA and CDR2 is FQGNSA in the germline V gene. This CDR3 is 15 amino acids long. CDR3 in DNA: TGTGCCAGCAGTCTGACTAGCGGGAGGGCCCGAGAGCAGTTCTTC. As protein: CASSLTSGRAREQFF.

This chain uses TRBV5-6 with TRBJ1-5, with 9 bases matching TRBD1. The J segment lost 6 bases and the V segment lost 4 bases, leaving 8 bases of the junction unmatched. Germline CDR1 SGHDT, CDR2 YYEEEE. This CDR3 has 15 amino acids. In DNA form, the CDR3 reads TGTGCCAGCAGCCACGGGACAGGGTATCGTCAGCCCCAGCATTTT. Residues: CASSHGTGYRQPQHF.

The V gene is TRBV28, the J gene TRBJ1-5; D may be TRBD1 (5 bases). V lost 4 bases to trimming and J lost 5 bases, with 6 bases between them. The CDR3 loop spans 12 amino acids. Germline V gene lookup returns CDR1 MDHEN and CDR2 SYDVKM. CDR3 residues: CASSSRDQPQHF. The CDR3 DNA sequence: TGTGCCAGCAGTTCCAGGGATCAGCCCCAGCATTTT.

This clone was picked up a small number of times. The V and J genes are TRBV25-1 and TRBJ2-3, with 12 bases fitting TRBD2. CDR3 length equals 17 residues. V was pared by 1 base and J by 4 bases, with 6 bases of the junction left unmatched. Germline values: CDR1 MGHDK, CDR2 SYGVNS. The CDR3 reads CASSESTSGGSPDTQYF. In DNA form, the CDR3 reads TGTGCCAGCAGTGAATCGACTAGCGGGGGCAGCCCAGATACGCAGTATTTT.

The CDR3 DNA follows: TGCGCCAGCAGGACAAGGGACACTAACACTGAAGCTTTCTTT. It translates to CASRTRDTNTEAFF. This chain links TRBV5-1 with TRBJ1-1; D possibly corresponds to TRBD1 (6 bases). Trimming pared 5 bases from V and 2 bases from J, leaving 13 bases between. The CDR3 loop spans 14 amino acids. The germline V gene has CDR1 SGHRS and CDR2 YFSETQ.

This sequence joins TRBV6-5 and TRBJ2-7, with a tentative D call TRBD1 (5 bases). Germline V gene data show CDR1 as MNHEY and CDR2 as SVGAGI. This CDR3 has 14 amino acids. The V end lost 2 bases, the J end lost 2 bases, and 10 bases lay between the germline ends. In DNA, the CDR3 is TGTGCCAGCAGTTACGACGACAGCACCTACGAGCAGTACTTC. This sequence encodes CASSYDDSTYEQYF.